The 21 T cell receptor beta chains in this list originate from one sample, sequenced in a study of blood T cell repertoires in COVID-19. The data were produced by immunoSEQ multiplex PCR, yet TCRdb's version contains in-frame clones alone and is incomplete. The repertoire holds around 270,000 clones, approximately 90% seen once, with 0.7% to 0.9% in the top ten. The sample comprised peripheral blood. The receptors derive from a man aged 30 to 45 with acute or convalescent COVID-19.

Only one count was recorded for this clone. The genes are TRBV27 and TRBJ2-2; 14 positions match TRBD2. Per the germline V gene, CDR1 is MNHEY and CDR2 is SMNVEV (reference sequence). J lost 7 bases, V lost 5 bases, and 18 bases had no gene match. The CDR3 is made up of 20 amino acids. Here the CDR3 DNA reads TGTGCCAGCAGTCTCATGACCGGGACTAGCGGGGGAAGTTTAGTCGGGGAGCTGTTTTTT. Its translation: CASSLMTGTSGGSLVGELFF.

The chain links TRBV11-3 to TRBJ2-3; TRBD2 agrees at 9 bases. The CDR3 consists of 16 residues. The V gene end was trimmed by 5 bases and the J gene end by 4 bases; junction bases not matched to a gene: 10. The germline gives CDR1 SGHNT, CDR2 YENEEA. The CDR3 DNA reads as TGTGCCAGCAGCGAAGACGGGACTAGCCCCCCAGATACGCAGTATTTT. Translated, it gives CASSEDGTSPPDTQYF.

This clone was recorded once. The V call is TRBV2, the J call TRBJ2-5; D gene ambiguous. Germline V CDR1 and CDR2: SNHLY, FYNNEI. This CDR3 has 14 amino acids. Trimming shortened V by 6 bases and J by 4 bases, and 15 bases separated the two germline ends. The CDR3 nucleotides read TGTGCCAGCAGCGAGGAAAGAGTGGGAGAGACCCAGTACTTC. This codes for CASSEERVGETQYF.

The chain employs TRBV7-6 and TRBJ2-3, with 7 positions matching TRBD1. The germline V gene encodes CDR1 SGHVS and CDR2 FNYEAQ. V shed 1 base and J 5 bases; nucleotides not matched to a gene: 9. The CDR3 extends over 16 amino acids. CDR3 protein: CASSLVGGALGDTQYF. The CDR3 nucleotides are TGTGCCAGCAGCTTAGTAGGGGGCGCACTGGGAGATACGCAGTATTTT.

This chain joins TRBV9 and TRBJ2-1; 8 bases match TRBD1. Unmatched junction bases numbered 9, after V lost 4 bases and J lost 0 bases. The germline gives CDR1 SGDLS, CDR2 YYNGEE. The CDR3 contains 17 residues. CDR3 amino acids: CASSLGPGTGSYNEQFF. CDR3 coding DNA: TGTGCCAGCAGCCTAGGGCCCGGGACAGGCTCCTACAATGAGCAGTTCTTC.

The chain couples TRBV2 to TRBJ1-4; a weak D match, TRBD1 (5 bases). The CDR3 extends over 14 amino acids. V lost 6 bases and J 6 bases, leaving 14 bases between the germline ends. Germline V lookup: CDR1 SNHLY, CDR2 FYNNEI. The CDR3 DNA reads TGTGCCAGCAGGGGGGGGATCTTGGATGAAAAACTGTTTTTT. This gives the protein CASRGGILDEKLFF.

This rearrangement joins TRBV28 to TRBJ1-5; the D gene is possibly TRBD1 (6 bases). This CDR3 has 12 amino acids. With 5 bases removed from V and 6 bases from J, the gap between germline ends came to 8 bases. The germline V gene encodes CDR1 MDHEN and CDR2 SYDVKM. CDR3 sequence reads: CASSHRVQPQHF. DNA of the CDR3: TGTGCCAGCAGTCACAGGGTTCAGCCCCAGCATTTT.

This clone came up a few times. V is TRBV18 and J is TRBJ2-7; 10 bases line up with TRBD1. J was trimmed by 5 bases and V by 4 bases; bases with no gene match: 5. The germline V gene has CDR1 KGHSH and CDR2 LQKENI. The CDR3 covers 14 residues. Here the CDR3 reads CASSRGTGADEQYF. CDR3 sequence (DNA): TGTGCCAGCTCACGAGGGACAGGGGCCGACGAGCAGTACTTC.

The V and J genes are TRBV19 and TRBJ2-1; 11 nucleotides match TRBD1. The trim removed 9 bases at V and 6 bases at J, leaving 4 bases unmatched. Germline V gene data show CDR1 as LNHDA and CDR2 as SQIVND (reference sequence). CDR3 size: 13 residues. The chain's CDR3 is CASGQGAFNEQFF. In DNA, the CDR3 is TGTGCCAGCGGACAGGGGGCGTTCAATGAGCAGTTCTTC.

Here the CDR3 DNA reads TGTGCCAGCAGCTTACGGGGGGCCAATCAGCCCCAGCATTTT. It yields the protein CASSLRGANQPQHF. The chain combines TRBV13 with TRBJ1-5, with TRBD1 as a possible D gene (6 bases). CDR3 size: 14 residues. V shed 2 bases and J shed 3 bases, with 8 bases lying between them. Germline-derived CDR1 and CDR2 are PRHDT and FYEKMQ (reference sequence).

The chain has TRBV5-5 and TRBJ1-5, with D maybe TRBD1 (5 bases). Germline V gives CDR1 SGHKS, CDR2 YYEKEE (reference sequence). The CDR3 length is 14 residues. V lost 1 base and J lost 3, with 8 bases in between. The CDR3 bases are TGTGCCAGCAGCTTGTCGGGGGACAATCAGCCCCAGCATTTT. Protein product: CASSLSGDNQPQHF.

The count of this clone is one. V is TRBV5-5 and J is TRBJ1-4, with D possibly matching TRBD1 (5 bases). From germline, CDR1 is SGHKS and CDR2 YYEKEE (reference sequence). The germline V and J ends were trimmed by 5 bases and 7 bases, with 24 bases remaining between them. The CDR3 consists of 17 residues. CDR3 in amino acids: CASSSSGYVAVGEKLFF. CDR3 sequence (DNA): TGTGCCAGCAGTTCCTCAGGGTATGTGGCTGTAGGTGAAAAACTGTTTTTT.

This sequence joins TRBV3-1 (or the pseudogene TRBV3-2) and TRBJ1-6; no firm D call. This CDR3 contains 14 residues. Looked up from germline, CDR1 is LGHDT and CDR2 is YNNKEL (reference sequence). V lost 1 base and J 10 bases, leaving 11 bases between the germline ends. The CDR3 region is CASSQVEGASPLHF. DNA of the CDR3: TGTGCCAGCAGCCAAGTGGAGGGAGCCTCACCCCTCCACTTT.

The chain has TRBV4-1 and TRBJ1-6, with D uncertain. Germline V gene lookup returns CDR1 MGHRA and CDR2 YSYEKL. This CDR3 is built from 17 residues. Trimming took off 0 bases at V and 6 bases at J, with 15 bases between the two ends. Here the CDR3 DNA reads TGCGCCAGCAGCCAAGATACAACAGTAAAATTTAATTCACCCCTCCACTTT. Encoded protein: CASSQDTTVKFNSPLHF.

This clone was seen once. The V gene is TRBV29-1, the J gene TRBJ2-7, with 9 nucleotides matching TRBD1. J was trimmed by 2 bases and V by 6 bases; bases with no gene match: 11. This CDR3 has 15 amino acids. Germline V gene lookup returns CDR1 SQVTM and CDR2 ANQGSEA. In DNA, the CDR3 is TGCAGCGTACTGTGGGGGACAGGGAAAGCCTACGAGCAGTACTTC. Translating it yields CSVLWGTGKAYEQYF.

V usage is TRBV4-1 and J usage is TRBJ2-3; D is unresolved. CDR1 and CDR2 from the germline V gene are MGHRA and YSYEKL. Trimming took 0 bases from V and 2 from J, leaving 9 bases between them. There are 15 residues in the CDR3. The CDR3, as DNA: TGCGCCAGCAGCCAAGAAAGAGGCTCCACAGATACGCAGTATTTT. It yields the protein CASSQERGSTDTQYF.

This chain joins TRBV5-1 and TRBJ1-3; TRBD1 is a possible D gene (5 bases). Trimming cost V 4 bases and J 2 bases, with 16 bases left between them. CDR1 and CDR2 (germline): SGHRS, YFSETQ. There are 16 residues in the CDR3. CDR3 residues: CASSPGPRAPGNTIYF. Written as DNA, the CDR3 is TGCGCCAGCAGCCCAGGACCCAGGGCCCCTGGAAACACCATATATTTT.

The J gene is TRBJ2-2, the V gene TRBV5-1; 12 bases map to TRBD2. Trimming took 4 bases from V and 5 from J; bases not matched to a gene: 6. CDR3 size: 16 residues. CDR1 and CDR2 (germline): SGHRS, YFSETQ. CDR3 amino acids: CASSRLAGETTGELFF. CDR3 bases: TGCGCCAGCAGCCGACTAGCGGGAGAGACTACCGGGGAGCTGTTTTTT.

The J gene is TRBJ1-2, the V gene TRBV6-6; D may be TRBD1 (5 bases). Trimming pared 6 bases from V and 3 bases from J, leaving 8 bases between. Germline V CDR1 and CDR2: MNHNY, SVGAGI (reference sequence). The CDR3 runs to 12 residues. The CDR3 DNA reads TGTGCCAGCAGCCAGGGTTACTATGGCTACACCTTC. Protein sequence: CASSQGYYGYTF.

The genes are TRBV11-2 and TRBJ1-1; D is uncertain. CDR1 is SGHAT, CDR2 FQNNGV, per germline. The V gene lost 5 bases and the J gene lost 7 bases, with 11 bases spanning the gap. This CDR3 comprises 12 residues. CDR3 loop: CASSPLDGEAFF. In DNA, the CDR3 is TGTGCCAGCAGCCCTCTAGACGGTGAAGCTTTCTTT.

The gene calls are TRBV28 and TRBJ2-1, with TRBD2 matching over 7 bases. The CDR3 spans 13 residues. The germline V gene has CDR1 MDHEN and CDR2 SYDVKM. With 2 bases clipped from V and 7 bases from J, the junction kept 2 bases outside the gene matches. For the CDR3, the DNA is TGTGCCAGCAGTTTACTAGCGGCTAATGAGCAGTTCTTC. It yields the protein CASSLLAANEQFF.